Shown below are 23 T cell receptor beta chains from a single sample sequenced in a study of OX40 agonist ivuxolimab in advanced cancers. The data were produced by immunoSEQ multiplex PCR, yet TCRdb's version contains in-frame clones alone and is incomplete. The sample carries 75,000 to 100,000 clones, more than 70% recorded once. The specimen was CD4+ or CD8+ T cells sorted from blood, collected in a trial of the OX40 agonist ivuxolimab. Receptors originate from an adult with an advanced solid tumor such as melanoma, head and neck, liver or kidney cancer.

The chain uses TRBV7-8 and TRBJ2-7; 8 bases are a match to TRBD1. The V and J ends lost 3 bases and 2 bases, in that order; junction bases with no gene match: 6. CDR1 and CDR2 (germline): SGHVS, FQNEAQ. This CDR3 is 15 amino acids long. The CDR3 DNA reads TGTGCCAGCAGCTTCTTCCGGGACAGGACCTACGAGCAGTACTTC. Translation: CASSFFRDRTYEQYF.

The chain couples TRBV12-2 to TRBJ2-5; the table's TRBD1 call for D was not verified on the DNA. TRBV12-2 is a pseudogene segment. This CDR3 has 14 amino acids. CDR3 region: CASRKTDREETQYF. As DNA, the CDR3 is TGTGCAAGTCGCAAAACGGACAGGGAAGAGACCCAGTACTTC.

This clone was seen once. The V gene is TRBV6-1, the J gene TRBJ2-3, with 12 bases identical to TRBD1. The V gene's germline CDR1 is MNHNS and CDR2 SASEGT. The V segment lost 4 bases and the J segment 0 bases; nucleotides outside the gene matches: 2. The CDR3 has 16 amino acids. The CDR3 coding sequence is TGTGCCAGCAGTGGGGGACAGGGGGCTAGCACAGATACGCAGTATTTT. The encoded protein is CASSGGQGASTDTQYF.

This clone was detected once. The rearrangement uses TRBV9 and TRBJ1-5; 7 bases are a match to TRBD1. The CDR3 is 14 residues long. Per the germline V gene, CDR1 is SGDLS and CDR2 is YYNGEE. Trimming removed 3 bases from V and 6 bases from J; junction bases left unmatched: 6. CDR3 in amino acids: CASSGDSFFQPQHF. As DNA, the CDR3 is TGTGCCAGCAGCGGGGACAGTTTCTTTCAGCCCCAGCATTTT.

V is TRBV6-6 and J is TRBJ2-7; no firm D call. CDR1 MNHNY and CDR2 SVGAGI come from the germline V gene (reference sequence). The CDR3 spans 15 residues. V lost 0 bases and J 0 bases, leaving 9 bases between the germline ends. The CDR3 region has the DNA TGTGCCAGCAGTTACTCGTCAGCGTTCTCCTACGAGCAGTACTTC. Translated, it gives CASSYSSAFSYEQYF.

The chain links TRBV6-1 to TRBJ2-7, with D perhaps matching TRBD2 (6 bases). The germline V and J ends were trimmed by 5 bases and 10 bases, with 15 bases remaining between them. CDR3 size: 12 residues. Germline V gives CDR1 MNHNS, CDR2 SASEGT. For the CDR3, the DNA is TGTGCCAGCAGTCCGCCGGGGACTGTACAGTACTTC. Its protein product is CASSPPGTVQYF.

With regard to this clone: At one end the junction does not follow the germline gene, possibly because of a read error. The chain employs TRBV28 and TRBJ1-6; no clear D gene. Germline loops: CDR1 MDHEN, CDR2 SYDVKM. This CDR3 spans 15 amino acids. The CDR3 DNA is TGTGCCAGCAGTTTAACGACAACCTACAATTCACCCCTCCACTTT. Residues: CASSLTTTYNSPLHF.

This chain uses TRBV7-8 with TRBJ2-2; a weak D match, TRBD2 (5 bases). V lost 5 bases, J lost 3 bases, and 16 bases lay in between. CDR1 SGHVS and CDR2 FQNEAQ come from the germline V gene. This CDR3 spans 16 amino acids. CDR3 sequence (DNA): TGTGCCAGCAGCCCGACCGTGGGAGACGACACCGGGGAGCTGTTTTTT. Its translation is CASSPTVGDDTGELFF.

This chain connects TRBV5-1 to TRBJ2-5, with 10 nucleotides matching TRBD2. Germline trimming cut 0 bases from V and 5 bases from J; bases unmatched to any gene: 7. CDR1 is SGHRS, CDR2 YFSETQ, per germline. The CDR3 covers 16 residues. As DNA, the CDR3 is TGCGCCAGCAGCTTGGCCCAACTAGCGGGGAGGGAGACCCAGTACTTC. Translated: CASSLAQLAGRETQYF.

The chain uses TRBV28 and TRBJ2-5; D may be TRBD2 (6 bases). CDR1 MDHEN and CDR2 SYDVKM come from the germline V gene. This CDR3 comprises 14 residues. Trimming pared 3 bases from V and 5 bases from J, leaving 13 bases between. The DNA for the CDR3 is TGTGCCAGCAGTTTTCACTTGGGGAGGGAGACCCAGTACTTC. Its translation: CASSFHLGRETQYF. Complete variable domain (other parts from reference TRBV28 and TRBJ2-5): DVKVTQSSRYLVKRTGEKVFLECVQDMDHENMFWYRQDPGLGLRLIYFSYDVKMKEKGDIPEGYSVSREKKERFSLILESASTNQTSMYLCASSFHLGRETQYFGPGTRLLVL.

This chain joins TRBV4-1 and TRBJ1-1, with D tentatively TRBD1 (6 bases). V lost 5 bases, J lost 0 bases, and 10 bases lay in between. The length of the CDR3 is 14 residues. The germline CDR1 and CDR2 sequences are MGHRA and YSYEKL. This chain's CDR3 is CASSAQGMNTEAFF. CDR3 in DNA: TGCGCCAGCAGCGCACAGGGCATGAACACTGAAGCTTTCTTT.

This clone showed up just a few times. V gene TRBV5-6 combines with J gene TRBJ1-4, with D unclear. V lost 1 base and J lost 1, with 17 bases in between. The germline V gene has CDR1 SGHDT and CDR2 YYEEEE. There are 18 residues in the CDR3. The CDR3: CASSLTLGWVGTNEKLFF. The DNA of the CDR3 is TGTGCCAGCAGCTTGACCCTTGGTTGGGTGGGAACTAATGAAAAACTGTTTTTT.

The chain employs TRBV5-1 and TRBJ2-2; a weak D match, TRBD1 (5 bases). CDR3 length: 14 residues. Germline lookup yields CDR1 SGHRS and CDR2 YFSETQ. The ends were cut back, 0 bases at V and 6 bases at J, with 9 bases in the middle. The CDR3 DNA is TGCGCCAGCAGCTTGGCCATAGGGGCCGGGGAGCTGTTTTTT. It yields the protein CASSLAIGAGELFF.

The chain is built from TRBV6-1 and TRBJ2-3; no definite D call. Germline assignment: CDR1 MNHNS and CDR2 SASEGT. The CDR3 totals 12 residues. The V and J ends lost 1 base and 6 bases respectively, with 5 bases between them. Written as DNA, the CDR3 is TGTGCCAGCAGTGAAGTGGGGGATACGCAGTATTTT. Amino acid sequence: CASSEVGDTQYF.

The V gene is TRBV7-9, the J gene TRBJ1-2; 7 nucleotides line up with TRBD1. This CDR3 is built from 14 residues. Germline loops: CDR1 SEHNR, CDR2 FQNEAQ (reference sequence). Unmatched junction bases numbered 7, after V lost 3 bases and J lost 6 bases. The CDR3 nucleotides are TGTGCCAGCAGCTTGAGGGGGCAAGGGAATGGCTACACCTTC. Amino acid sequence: CASSLRGQGNGYTF. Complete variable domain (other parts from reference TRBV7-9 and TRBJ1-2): DTGVSQNPRHKITKRGQNVTFRCDPISEHNRLYWYRQTLGQGPEFLTYFQNEAQLEKSRLLSDRFSAERPKGSFSTLEIQRTEQGDSAMYLCASSLRGQGNGYTFGSGTRLTVV.

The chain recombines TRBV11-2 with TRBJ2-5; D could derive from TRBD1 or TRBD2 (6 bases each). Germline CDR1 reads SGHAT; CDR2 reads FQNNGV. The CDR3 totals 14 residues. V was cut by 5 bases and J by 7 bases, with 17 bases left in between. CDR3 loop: CASSPLGGRGTQYF. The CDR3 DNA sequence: TGTGCCAGCAGCCCCCTTGGGGGGCGGGGGACCCAGTACTTC.

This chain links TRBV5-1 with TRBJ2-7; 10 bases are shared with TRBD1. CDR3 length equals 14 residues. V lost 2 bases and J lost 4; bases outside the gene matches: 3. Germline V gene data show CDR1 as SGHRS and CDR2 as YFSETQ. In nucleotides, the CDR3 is TGCGCCAGCAGCTTTGGACAGGGGGTTTACGAGCAGTACTTC. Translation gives CASSFGQGVYEQYF.

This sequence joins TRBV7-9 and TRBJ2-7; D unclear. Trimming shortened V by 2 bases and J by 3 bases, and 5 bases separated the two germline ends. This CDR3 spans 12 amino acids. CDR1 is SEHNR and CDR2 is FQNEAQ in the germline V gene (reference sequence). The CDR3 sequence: CASSLMVYEQYF. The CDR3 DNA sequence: TGTGCCAGCAGCTTAATGGTCTACGAGCAGTACTTC. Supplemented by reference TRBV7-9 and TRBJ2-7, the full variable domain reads DTGVSQNPRHKITKRGQNVTFRCDPISEHNRLYWYRQTLGQGPEFLTYFQNEAQLEKSRLLSDRFSAERPKGSFSTLEIQRTEQGDSAMYLCASSLMVYEQYFGPGTRLTVT.

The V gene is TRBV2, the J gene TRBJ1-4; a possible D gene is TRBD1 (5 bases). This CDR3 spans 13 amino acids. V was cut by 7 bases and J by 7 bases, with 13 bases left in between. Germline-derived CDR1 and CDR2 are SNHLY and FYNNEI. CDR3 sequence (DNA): TGTGCCAGCATGGACAATTTAGCTGAAAAACTGTTTTTT. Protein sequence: CASMDNLAEKLFF.

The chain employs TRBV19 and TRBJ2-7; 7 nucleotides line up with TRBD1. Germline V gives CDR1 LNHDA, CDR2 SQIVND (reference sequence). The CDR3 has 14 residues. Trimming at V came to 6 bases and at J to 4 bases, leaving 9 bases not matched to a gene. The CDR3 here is CASSIGTAKYEQYF. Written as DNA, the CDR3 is TGTGCCAGTAGCATCGGGACAGCAAAGTACGAGCAGTACTTC.

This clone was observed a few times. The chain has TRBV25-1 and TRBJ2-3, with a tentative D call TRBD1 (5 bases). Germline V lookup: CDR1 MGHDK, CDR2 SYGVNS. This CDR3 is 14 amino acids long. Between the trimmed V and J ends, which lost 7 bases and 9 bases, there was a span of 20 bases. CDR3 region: CASTHRKRRVTQYF. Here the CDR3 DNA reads TGTGCCAGCACTCACCGAAAACGCAGGGTGACGCAGTATTTT.

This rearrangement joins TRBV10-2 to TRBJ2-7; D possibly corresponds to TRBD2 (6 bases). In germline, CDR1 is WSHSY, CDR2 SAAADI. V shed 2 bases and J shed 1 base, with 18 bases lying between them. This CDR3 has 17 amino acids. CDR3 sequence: CASSEEGSGRESYEQYF. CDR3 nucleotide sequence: TGCGCCAGCAGTGAGGAAGGTAGCGGCAGGGAATCCTACGAGCAGTACTTC.

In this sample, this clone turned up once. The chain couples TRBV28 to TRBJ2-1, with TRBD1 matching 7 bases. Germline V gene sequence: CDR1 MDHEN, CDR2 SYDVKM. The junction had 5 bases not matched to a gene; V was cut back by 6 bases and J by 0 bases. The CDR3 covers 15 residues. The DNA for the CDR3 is TGTGCCAGCAGACAGGGGTCCAGCTCCTACAATGAGCAGTTCTTC. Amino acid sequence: CASRQGSSSYNEQFF.